A single sample gave rise to the 21 T cell receptor beta chains below, sequenced in a study of vaccination and CD4 T cells after COVID-19. Cultured CD4+ T cell DNA was sequenced using the Oncomine TCR Beta short-read assay. TCRdb re-derived calls from the PCR reads in MiXCR, one entry per CDR3 protein. The repertoire has around 16,000 distinct CDR3 sequences, around four fifths of them found once; the top ten carry approximately 10%. The treatment denotes: roughly ten-day PBMC culture with coronavirus spike peptide pools or control peptides (ViraFEST assay). Their recognized antigens are unknown. The sequenced material came from CD4+ T cells from blood, cultured in vitro. These receptors all stem from a human donor who had recovered from COVID-19.

This rearrangement joins TRBV6-5 to TRBJ1-2; TRBD1 matches 7 bases. Losses at the gene ends were 0 bases for V and 6 bases for J; bases not matched to a gene: 7. The germline V gene has CDR1 MNHEY and CDR2 SVGAGI. This CDR3 has 15 residues. The CDR3 nucleotides are TGTGCCAGCAGTTACTCAGGGAGGGGGCGAGATGGCTACACCTTC. It encodes CASSYSGRGRDGYTF.

CDR3 residues: CASSPRDTRNTIYF. DNA of the CDR3: TGTGCCAGCAGTCCCCGGGACACCAGAAACACCATATATTTT. The rearrangement uses TRBV27 and TRBJ1-3, with a weak D call TRBD1 (6 bases). Trimming left V 5 bases short and J 5 bases short, with 13 bases between. Germline V lookup: CDR1 MNHEY, CDR2 SMNVEV (reference sequence). This CDR3 has 14 amino acids.

The chain links TRBV6-1 to TRBJ1-6; D is unclear. The CDR3 spans 14 residues. V shed 7 bases and J shed 6 bases, with 13 bases lying between them. From germline, CDR1 is MNHNS and CDR2 SASEGT. The CDR3 reads CASTATRGNSPLHF. The CDR3 DNA sequence: TGTGCCAGCACCGCGACACGGGGTAATTCACCCCTCCACTTT.

The chain combines TRBV28 with TRBJ2-3; D perhaps matches TRBD1 (6 bases). The CDR3 loop spans 15 amino acids. From germline, CDR1 is MDHEN and CDR2 SYDVKM. V was pared by 6 bases and J by 4 bases, with 17 bases between. The CDR3 DNA reads TGTGCCAGCAGCCCCTCCGACAGGTTCGCAGATACGCAGTATTTT. Protein sequence: CASSPSDRFADTQYF.

This clonotype rates as medium-sized. The chain joins TRBV11-3 to TRBJ2-7; 7 bases align to TRBD2. Germline V gives CDR1 SGHNT, CDR2 YENEEA. Trimming at V came to 5 bases and at J to 3 bases, leaving 7 bases not matched to a gene. This CDR3 is built from 14 residues. In nucleotides, the CDR3 is TGTGCCAGCAGCCCGGGAGGCAGCCACTACGAGCAGTACTTC. Amino acids: CASSPGGSHYEQYF.

The chain has TRBV12-3 or TRBV12-4 and TRBJ1-6; D unclear. The V and J ends lost 6 bases and 7 bases respectively, with 13 bases between them. The CDR3 runs to 14 residues. The CDR3 region has the DNA TGTGCCAGCAGAAGTGGGGTACTAAATTCACCCCTCCACTTT. It is translated as CASRSGVLNSPLHF.

The genes are TRBV7-2 and TRBJ1-4; D is uncertain. The CDR3 covers 17 residues. Germline loops: CDR1 SGHTA, CDR2 FQGNSA. The V end was cut by 3 bases, the J end by 0 bases, with 14 bases between. The CDR3 loop is CASSFRAGGATNEKLFF. The CDR3 DNA follows: TGTGCCAGCAGCTTTAGGGCGGGCGGTGCAACTAATGAAAAACTGTTTTTT.

The chain is built from TRBV4-3 and TRBJ2-7; D is perhaps TRBD2 (6 bases). Germline CDR1 and CDR2: LGHNA and YSLEER. CDR3 length: 15 amino acids. Trimming pared 3 bases from V and 2 bases from J, leaving 14 bases between. The CDR3 DNA follows: TGCGCCAGCAGCCAGTTAGCCGGGGGTCCCTACGAGCAGTACTTC. This translates into CASSQLAGGPYEQYF.

This clonotype appeared a few times. This chain uses TRBV12-3 or TRBV12-4 with TRBJ1-5; possible D gene TRBD1, 6 bases. The V end was cut by 6 bases, the J end by 5 bases, with 11 bases between. This CDR3 has 13 amino acids. CDR3 loop: CASRGQGHQPQHF. Here the CDR3 DNA reads TGTGCCAGCAGGGGGCAGGGGCATCAGCCCCAGCATTTT.

CDR3 loop: CASSLAGLAGGFF. CDR3 nucleotide sequence: TGTGCCAGCAGCTTAGCGGGACTAGCGGGAGGGTTCTTC. This chain joins TRBV7-2 and TRBJ2-1, with 15 positions matching TRBD2. The junction had 0 bases not matched to a gene; V was cut back by 0 bases and J by 15 bases. Germline V lookup: CDR1 SGHTA, CDR2 FQGNSA. The CDR3 has 13 residues.

V is TRBV7-3 and J is TRBJ2-3, with D possibly matching TRBD1 (6 bases). With 3 bases removed from V and 2 bases from J, the gap between germline ends came to 9 bases. The CDR3 sequence is 14 residues long. The germline CDR1 and CDR2 sequences are SGHTA and FQGTGA. CDR3 in amino acids: CASSLTGPTDTQYF. In DNA, the CDR3 is TGTGCCAGCAGCTTGACAGGACCCACAGATACGCAGTATTTT. The full variable domain, completed using reference TRBV7-3 and TRBJ2-3, is GAGVSQTPSNKVTEKGKYVELRCDPISGHTALYWYRQSLGQGPEFLIYFQGTGAADDSGLPNDRFFAVRPEGSVSTLKIQRTERGDSAVYLCASSLTGPTDTQYFGPGTRLTVL.

The gene calls are TRBV7-6 and TRBJ2-3; D not resolved. Looked up from germline, CDR1 is SGHVS and CDR2 is FNYEAQ. V lost 3 bases to trimming and J lost 0 bases, with 10 bases between them. The CDR3 has 15 amino acids. The CDR3 reads CASSFTDGSTDTQYF. The CDR3, as DNA: TGTGCCAGCAGCTTTACCGACGGTAGCACAGATACGCAGTATTTT.

V and J are TRBV7-9 and TRBJ1-1; unclear D gene. The CDR3 has 12 residues. V lost 7 bases to trimming and J lost 0 bases, with 6 bases between them. The V gene's germline CDR1 is SEHNR and CDR2 FQNEAQ (reference sequence). The CDR3 nucleotides are TGTGCCAGCACCGTAGTGAACACTGAAGCTTTCTTT. It yields the protein CASTVVNTEAFF. Together with reference TRBV7-9 and TRBJ1-1, the CDR3 gives the full variable domain: DTGVSQNPRHKITKRGQNVTFRCDPISEHNRLYWYRQTLGQGPEFLTYFQNEAQLEKSRLLSDRFSAERPKGSFSTLEIQRTEQGDSAMYLCASTVVNTEAFFGQGTRLTVV.

This chain links TRBV6-5 with TRBJ2-3; TRBD2 is a possible D gene (5 bases). The CDR3 is 17 amino acids. Germline lookup yields CDR1 MNHEY and CDR2 SVGAGI. V dropped 3 bases and J dropped 2 bases, with 18 bases sitting between them. DNA of the CDR3: TGTGCCAGCAGTTATTTCCCTCGAGCGGACCTCACAGATACGCAGTATTTT. Its translation: CASSYFPRADLTDTQYF.

The genes are TRBV20-1 and TRBJ2-1; D unresolved. CDR1 is DFQATT and CDR2 is SNEGSKA in the germline V gene (reference sequence). Deletions cut 1 base from V and 0 bases from J, with 7 bases between. The CDR3 length is 14 residues. CDR3 bases: TGCAGTGCTAGAGCGACTGACTCCTACAATGAGCAGTTCTTC. Translated, it gives CSARATDSYNEQFF.

J is TRBJ1-2 and V is TRBV28, with TRBD1 matching 9 bases. CDR3 length: 15 residues. The junction had 7 bases not matched to a gene; V was cut back by 5 bases and J by 3 bases. Germline-derived CDR1 and CDR2 are MDHEN and SYDVKM. Written as DNA, the CDR3 is TGTGCCAGCAGTATAGGACAGGGGAAAGACTATGGCTACACCTTC. This encodes CASSIGQGKDYGYTF.

J is TRBJ2-6 and V is TRBV6-1, with D possibly TRBD2 on 5 matching bases. The CDR3 is made up of 17 amino acids. Between the trimmed V and J ends, which lost 7 bases and 0 bases, there was a span of 16 bases. The V gene's germline CDR1 is MNHNS and CDR2 SASEGT. The CDR3 here is CASTGNGGYSGANVLTF. The CDR3 region has the DNA TGTGCCAGCACCGGAAACGGCGGGTACTCTGGGGCCAACGTCCTGACTTTC.

The J gene is TRBJ2-5, the V gene TRBV7-2; D may match TRBD1 or TRBD2 (6 bases each). Germline V CDR1 and CDR2: SGHTA, FQGNSA. Trimming cost V 4 bases and J 2 bases, with 14 bases left between them. The CDR3 covers 15 residues. CDR3 sequence (DNA): TGTGCCAGCAGCTCACAGGGAGGCCGGCAAGAGACCCAGTACTTC. Translating gives CASSSQGGRQETQYF.

This chain uses TRBV28 with TRBJ1-1; D is unclear. CDR1 and CDR2 from the germline V gene are MDHEN and SYDVKM. The CDR3 spans 13 residues. V was cut by 4 bases and J by 10 bases, with 16 bases left in between. Written as DNA, the CDR3 is TGTGCCAGCAGTTCCCCGGATGACCTTGGAGCTTTCTTT. It encodes CASSSPDDLGAFF.

The chain carries TRBV7-2 and TRBJ2-5, with TRBD2 matching over 7 bases. The CDR3 covers 13 residues. The ends lost 8 bases at V and 2 bases at J; junction bases unmatched: 5. CDR1 is SGHTA and CDR2 is FQGNSA in the germline V gene. The DNA for the CDR3 is TGTGCCAGCGGTTGGGGGGGGCAAGAGACCCAGTACTTC. Translation: CASGWGGQETQYF.

This chain links TRBV6-2 or TRBV6-3 with TRBJ2-1; 11 nucleotides line up with TRBD2. The CDR3 spans 16 residues. V shed 5 bases, J shed 4 bases, and the junction held 7 bases outside the gene matches. The V gene's germline CDR1 is MNHEY and CDR2 SVGEGT. The chain's CDR3 is CASSPAGTSGYNEQFF. DNA for the CDR3: TGTGCCAGCAGTCCCGCCGGGACTAGCGGTTACAATGAGCAGTTCTTC.